This TCR beta chain was sequenced in a study of cytomegalovirus exposure and HLA in healthy donors. Overall study context: T cells numbering about 180 million yielded around 120 million unique TCR beta sequences in an earlier analysis.

The CDR3 totals 17 residues. Trimming shortened V by 2 bases and J by 4 bases, and 21 bases separated the two germline ends. CDR1 is GTSNPN and CDR2 is SVGIG in the germline V gene (reference sequence). Whole-study results and caveats: Reports state that TCR beta sequences accurately predicted most subjects' HLA-A and HLA-B alleles. According to a later analysis, donors in an Asian-associated ancestry cluster reportedly had fewer N-insertions than the approximately 720-donor mean. Analyses of presence and absence presupposed an approximately uniform sequencing depth across donors.

As concerns this clone: The antigen is not known.

Both 60 Vbeta primers and 13 Jbeta primers went into the PCR. Sequencing was performed with immunoSEQ multiplex PCR; in TCRdb, only in-frame clones are kept and a portion is missing. The profile shows some 150,000 clones, roughly four fifths of them singletons. The clonotype comes from a young woman in good health and CMV-seropositive. Sequencing was performed on PBMCs. The chain links TRBV30 to TRBJ1-3; TRBD1 might be the D (5 bases). The CDR3 nucleotides are TGTGCCTGGAGTACCGGACACCGAACGCTTAGGGGAAACACCATATATTTT. This codes for CAWSTGHRTLRGNTIYF.